This T cell receptor (beta chain) was identified in a study of control samples from healthy donors and cancer patients. In germline, CDR1 is SGHKS, CDR2 YYEKEE (reference sequence). There are 15 residues in the CDR3. V was pared by 5 bases and J by 4 bases, with 19 bases between. Sequencing was performed with immunoSEQ multiplex PCR; in TCRdb, only in-frame clones are kept and a portion is missing. This sample carries 75,000 to 95,000 clones, 70% to 90% of them seen once, and the ten largest clones take 9.5% to 10%. This rearrangement joins TRBV5-5 to TRBJ2-7; D might be TRBD1 or TRBD2, each matching 5 bases. This TCR derives from a woman aged 45-65 years with colorectal cancer. The sample comprised PBMCs. CDR3 in DNA: TGTGCCAGCAGTTTAGGACAAGTAGGACTTTACGAGCAGTACGTC. Protein sequence: CASSLGQVGLYEQYV.